A selection of T cell receptor beta chains follows, all from one sample in a study of T cell repertoires in cytomegalovirus infection. No antigen has been identified for these receptors. Via MiXCR, TCRdb re-called the reads, giving one row per CDR3 protein. Of about 830,000 distinct CDR3 sequences listed, roughly 33% are singletons. The sample was cultured CD8+ T cells from PBMCs, taken from culture after CMV antigen stimulation. The receptors come from a human donor in good health (CMV status not recorded). Some clones in this sample may be carry-over from other donors' samples. Both conserved end residues are part of each CDR3. D genes are given only for firm matches. Some rows have no size entry. The others give once, few or many, or a class for an expanded clone.

clone_size,j_call,v_call,d_call,cdr3_nt,cdr3_aa
.,TRBJ2-1,TRBV5-5,.,TGTGCCAGCAGCATGGTGAATGTGGACACGCAGTTCTTC,CASSMVNVDTQFF
.,TRBJ2-1,TRBV11-2,.,TGTGCCAGCAGCCCGGGGGGCCTACACTCCTACAATGAGCAGTTCTTC,CASSPGGLHSYNEQFF
many,TRBJ2-2,TRBV7-8,TRBD2,TGTGCCAGCAGCTTGTTCCCGGGACAGGGGACTAGCGGGGCCGGAACCGGGGAGCTGTTTTTT,CASSLFPGQGTSGAGTGELFF
few,TRBJ1-1,TRBV10-3,.,TGTGCCATCAGTCCCCAAGACAGGAACACTGAAGCTTTCTTT,CAISPQDRNTEAFF
many,TRBJ2-1,TRBV27,.,TGTGCCAGCAGTGCCTACAATGAGCAGTTCTTC,CASSAYNEQFF
few,TRBJ1-3,TRBV16,TRBD1,TGTGCCAGCAGCCACTACAGGGGGACTGGAAACACCATATATTTT,CASSHYRGTGNTIYF
.,TRBJ2-1,TRBV9,.,TGTGCCAGCGCCCGGCGCAATGAGCAGTTCTTC,CASARRNEQFF
.,TRBJ2-7,TRBV2,TRBD1,TGTGCCAGCAGACAGGGGGATGAGGAGCAGTACTTC,CASRQGDEEQYF
.,TRBJ2-2,TRBV6-6,.,TGTGCCAGCAGTTACTCGATTTTGGGCGGCGAGGGGTACACCGGGGAGCTGTTTTTT,CASSYSILGGEGYTGELFF
few,TRBJ2-5,TRBV12-3/TRBV12-4,TRBD2,TGTGCCAGCAGTTTAATGAGCGGGGGGCAAGAGACCCAGTACTTC,CASSLMSGGQETQYF
many,TRBJ2-1,TRBV7-7,TRBD2,TGTGCTAGCAGCCCCGGCCTCGGGACTACCTACTCCTACAATGAGCAGTTCTTC,CASSPGLGTTYSYNEQFF
many,TRBJ1-6,TRBV7-6,.,TGTGCCAGCAGCCCAACATCCGCAAATAATTCACCCCTCCACTTT,CASSPTSANNSPLHF
few,TRBJ1-5,TRBV27,.,TGTGCCAGCAGTCCCCGAAGGGGCAGTCAGCCCCAGCATTTT,CASSPRRGSQPQHF
.,TRBJ1-5,TRBV4-1,.,TGCGCCAGCAGCAGACAGGTTAGCAATCAGCCCCAGCATTTT,CASSRQVSNQPQHF
few,TRBJ2-3,TRBV7-6,.,TGTGCCAGCGCCTACGGCACAGATACGCAGTATTTT,CASAYGTDTQYF
.,TRBJ1-1,TRBV5-4,.,TGTGCCAGCAGCCTCCTGCAGGGCCAGAACCCTGAAGCTTTCTTT,CASSLLQGQNPEAFF
once,TRBJ2-1,TRBV9,TRBD2,TGTGCCAGCAGCGCTAGCGGGGCCTCCTACAATGAGCAGTTCTTC,CASSASGASYNEQFF
.,TRBJ1-2,TRBV6-1,.,TGTGCCAGCACCAAAAGCCACAGGGAAGCTGGAGGCTACACCTTC,CASTKSHREAGGYTF